Included here is one T cell receptor beta chain sequence, with context. Antigen: not known. TCRdb keeps only in-frame clones here, not all; method: immunoSEQ multiplex PCR. The sample lists around 1.6 million clones; 95% to 99% were seen once. CDR1 is MNHNY, CDR2 SVGAGI, per germline (reference sequence). Deletions cut 9 bases from V and 1 base from J, with 15 bases between. The CDR3 extends over 14 amino acids. The sample comes from a study of shared clonotypes between healthy human individuals. The study, taken as a whole, reports: Rarefaction revealed incomplete sorted-subset sequencing despite large depth. There were few donors, and this limited the genetic and exposure-history diversity represented.

What was sequenced was naive CD4+ T cells sorted from blood. Indicated subset: CD45RA+ positively selected. The TCR was taken from a man aged 25 to 45 in good health. The chain uses TRBV6-6 and TRBJ1-1, with D maybe TRBD1 (5 bases). The CDR3 spells CASRTGLPNTEAFF. In nucleotides, the CDR3 is TGTGCCAGTCGGACGGGACTGCCGAACACTGAAGCTTTCTTT.